The next 32 T cell receptor beta chains were all read from a single sample in a study of long-term antiretroviral therapy in people with HIV. They ran version v3.0 of the immunoSEQ assay at survey level. The method was immunoSEQ multiplex PCR; TCRdb's version includes in-frame clones alone and lacks a portion of them. The data show 15,000 to 20,000 clones, about four fifths seen once. Sample: unsorted PBMCs, taken about 2.5 years before starting antiretroviral therapy. The receptor source for this set is a woman aged 45-60 years with HIV.

The J gene is TRBJ2-3, the V gene TRBV19; D remains unclear. V shed 3 bases and J shed 10 bases, with 11 bases lying between them. From germline, CDR1 is LNHDA and CDR2 SQIVND (reference sequence). The CDR3 is made up of 12 amino acids. The CDR3 reads CASSIEYQAQYF. CDR3 nucleotides: TGTGCCAGTAGTATCGAGTACCAGGCGCAGTATTTT.

This chain links TRBV6-5 with TRBJ1-2; the match to TRBD1 covers 8 bases. The V gene's germline CDR1 is MNHEY and CDR2 SVGAGI. CDR3 length: 16 residues. V lost 0 bases to trimming and J lost 4 bases; unmatched junction nucleotides: 7. The CDR3 reads CASSYSATGGGYGYTF. The DNA for the CDR3 is TGTGCCAGCAGTTACTCGGCAACAGGGGGGGGCTATGGCTACACCTTC.

This chain links TRBV18 with TRBJ1-5; D is undetermined. Germline assignment: CDR1 KGHSH and CDR2 LQKENI. Trimming removed 3 bases from V and 0 bases from J, with 6 bases in between. This CDR3 is 14 amino acids long. The CDR3: CASSPQNSNQPQHF. The CDR3 DNA follows: TGTGCCAGCTCACCTCAAAATAGCAATCAGCCCCAGCATTTT.

This clone was picked up one time. The chain is built from TRBV5-1 and TRBJ1-4, with D possibly TRBD1 on 5 matching bases. Germline assignment: CDR1 SGHRS and CDR2 YFSETQ. V lost 1 base to trimming and J lost 2 bases, with 6 bases between them. This CDR3 spans 14 amino acids. Written as DNA, the CDR3 is TGCGCCAGCAGCTTGTGGGGGACTAATGAAAAACTGTTTTTT. It encodes CASSLWGTNEKLFF.

The rearrangement joins TRBV6-5 to TRBJ1-1; D gene uncertain. Germline CDR1 reads MNHEY; CDR2 reads SVGAGI. The germline V and J ends were trimmed by 2 bases and 1 base, with 2 bases remaining between them. This CDR3 comprises 12 residues. The CDR3 region has the DNA TGTGCCAGCAGTTACGCGAACACTGAAGCTTTCTTT. This sequence encodes CASSYANTEAFF.

The chain recombines TRBV7-3 with TRBJ2-2; the match to TRBD2 covers 12 bases. With V trimmed by 5 bases and J by 4 bases, 14 bases remained unmatched. The length of the CDR3 is 19 residues. The germline V gene has CDR1 SGHTA and CDR2 FQGTGA. CDR3 nucleotide sequence: TGTGCCAGCAGCGCAAGGCCTAGCGGGGGGGCCACCAGCACCGGGGAGCTGTTTTTT. Residues: CASSARPSGGATSTGELFF.

Regarding this clone: At one end the junction does not follow the germline gene, possibly because of a read error. The chain combines TRBV7-7 with TRBJ2-7; D gene uncertain. CDR1 is SSHAT, CDR2 FNYEAQ, per germline (reference sequence). The CDR3 has 13 residues. The CDR3 DNA is TGTGCCAGCAGCTTAGACTATTCCTCCGAGCAGTACTTC. It is translated as CASSLDYSSEQYF.

The chain carries TRBV4-1 and TRBJ2-1, with 11 positions matching TRBD2. CDR3 size: 17 residues. Looked up from germline, CDR1 is MGHRA and CDR2 is YSYEKL. V lost 1 base and J lost 2; bases outside the gene matches: 4. The CDR3 loop is CASSQVAGGRPYNEQFF. In nucleotides, the CDR3 is TGCGCCAGCAGCCAAGTAGCGGGGGGGCGCCCCTACAATGAGCAGTTCTTC.

V is TRBV19 and J is TRBJ1-5, with 10 bases lining up with TRBD1. Losses at the gene ends were 5 bases for V and 0 bases for J; bases not matched to a gene: 4. This CDR3 contains 16 residues. CDR1 and CDR2 (germline): LNHDA, SQIVND (reference sequence). The CDR3 loop reads CASSWTGGDSNQPQHF. The CDR3 nucleotides are TGTGCCAGTAGTTGGACAGGGGGAGATAGCAATCAGCCCCAGCATTTT.

V is TRBV29-1 and J is TRBJ2-3; 7 bases are a match to TRBD1. The CDR3 runs to 12 residues. Losses at the gene ends were 6 bases for V and 8 bases for J; bases not matched to a gene: 8. The germline V gene encodes CDR1 SQVTM and CDR2 ANQGSEA. CDR3 loop: CSVEQGIATQYF. The CDR3 nucleotides are TGCAGCGTGGAACAGGGGATCGCTACGCAGTATTTT.

J is TRBJ2-3 and V is TRBV29-1; 9 bases map to TRBD2. This CDR3 contains 15 residues. V lost 5 bases, J lost 4 bases, and 10 bases stayed unmatched. CDR1 and CDR2 from the germline V gene are SQVTM and ANQGSEA. As DNA, the CDR3 is TGCAGCGTTTTCCCGGGACTAGCTATGGCAGATACGCAGTATTTT. This sequence encodes CSVFPGLAMADTQYF.

The chain has TRBV5-4 and TRBJ1-4; D gene ambiguous. From germline, CDR1 is SGHNT and CDR2 YYREEE (reference sequence). The CDR3 loop spans 15 amino acids. V shed 0 bases and J shed 5 bases, with 11 bases lying between them. DNA for the CDR3: TGTGCCAGCAGCTTGGTGGCGAACGGGAATGAAAAACTGTTTTTT. This encodes CASSLVANGNEKLFF. Full variable domain (outside the CDR3, taken from reference TRBV5-4 and TRBJ1-4): ETGVTQSPTHLIKTRGQQVTLRCSSQSGHNTVSWYQQALGQGPQFIFQYYREEENGRGNFPPRFSGLQFPNYSSELNVNALELDDSALYLCASSLVANGNEKLFFGSGTQLSVL.

The rearrangement links TRBV14 to TRBJ2-2; D is unresolved. The V gene's germline CDR1 is SGHDN and CDR2 FVKESK. CDR3 length: 15 amino acids. The V and J ends lost 4 bases and 1 base respectively, with 10 bases between them. The DNA of the CDR3 is TGTGCCAGCAGCCTGGACCGGCTGAACACCGGGGAGCTGTTTTTT. Protein sequence: CASSLDRLNTGELFF.

The chain couples TRBV4-2 to TRBJ2-2; perhaps TRBD2 as D (7 bases). CDR1 and CDR2 from the germline V gene are LGHNA and YNFKEQ. The CDR3 is 16 residues long. Trimming took off 3 bases at V and 1 base at J, with 12 bases between the two ends. DNA of the CDR3: TGTGCCAGCAGCCAGCGGAGGGGGGGGAACACCGGGGAGCTGTTTTTT. Amino acid sequence: CASSQRRGGNTGELFF.

This clone showed up just once. The genes are TRBV30 and TRBJ2-4; D gene unclear. The V end lost 1 base, the J end lost 0 bases, and 13 bases lay between the germline ends. There are 16 residues in the CDR3. Germline CDR1 is GTSNPN and CDR2 is SVGIG (reference sequence). CDR3 residues: CAWSGPSILAKNIQYF. CDR3 bases: TGTGCCTGGAGTGGCCCTTCAATACTAGCCAAAAACATTCAGTACTTC.

Only one count was recorded for this clone. This chain joins TRBV27 and TRBJ2-5; TRBD2 matches at 8 bases. Trimming cost V 3 bases and J 4 bases; bases outside gene matches: 7. Germline V CDR1 and CDR2: MNHEY, SMNVEV (reference sequence). The CDR3 is 15 amino acids. CDR3 nucleotide sequence: TGTGCCAGCAGTTTCTGGAACGGGGGGGCAGAGACCCAGTACTTC. This sequence encodes CASSFWNGGAETQYF.

This chain links TRBV6-5 with TRBJ1-4; D remains ambiguous. The length of the CDR3 is 14 residues. V was cut by 6 bases and J by 0 bases, with 8 bases left in between. Germline V gene data show CDR1 as MNHEY and CDR2 as SVGAGI. The CDR3 DNA sequence: TGTGCCAGCAGGCGGGGAGCAACTAATGAAAAACTGTTTTTT. It is translated as CASRRGATNEKLFF.

The chain uses TRBV29-1 and TRBJ2-5; 8 bases map to TRBD2. After removal of 7 bases from V and 5 bases from J, the junction contained 12 bases not matched to a gene. Germline CDR1 is SQVTM and CDR2 is ANQGSEA. The CDR3 contains 14 residues. The CDR3 sequence is CSGSLRGGGETQYF. For the CDR3, the DNA is TGCAGCGGCTCCTTGAGGGGCGGGGGGGAGACCCAGTACTTC.

This chain uses TRBV7-2 with TRBJ2-2; D unresolved. The length of the CDR3 is 14 residues. The germline V gene has CDR1 SGHTA and CDR2 FQGNSA. V was pared by 5 bases and J by 6 bases, with 13 bases between. The CDR3 nucleotides read TGTGCCAGCAGCACTGACTTCGGCTCCGGGGAGCTGTTTTTT. It specifies CASSTDFGSGELFF. Complete variable domain (other parts from reference TRBV7-2 and TRBJ2-2): GAGVSQSPSNKVTEKGKDVELRCDPISGHTALYWYRQSLGQGLEFLIYFQGNSAPDKSGLPSDRFSAERTGGSVSTLTIQRTQQEDSAVYLCASSTDFGSGELFFGEGSRLTVL.

This sequence joins TRBV9 and TRBJ2-3, with D perhaps TRBD2 (5 bases). With 0 bases removed from V and 6 bases from J, the gap between germline ends came to 14 bases. The CDR3 runs 15 residues. The germline CDR1 and CDR2 sequences are SGDLS and YYNGEE. The CDR3 DNA sequence: TGTGCCAGCAGCGTAGTCGGGATAGCAGCTGATACGCAGTATTTT. This gives the protein CASSVVGIAADTQYF.

The chain is built from TRBV19 and TRBJ1-1, with 9 positions matching TRBD1. The V gene end was trimmed by 8 bases and the J gene end by 3 bases; junction bases not matched to a gene: 13. The germline V gene has CDR1 LNHDA and CDR2 SQIVND (reference sequence). The CDR3 totals 16 residues. The CDR3 bases are TGTGCCAGTGTTCCGGGACAGGGATTGTGGGACACTGAAGCTTTCTTT. Translated: CASVPGQGLWDTEAFF.

The chain uses TRBV5-1 and TRBJ2-5; 11 bases line up with TRBD1. Germline V gene lookup returns CDR1 SGHRS and CDR2 YFSETQ. Trimming took 4 bases from V and 3 from J; bases not matched to a gene: 8. The CDR3 totals 16 residues. As DNA, the CDR3 is TGCGCCAGCAGCCAAACCGGGACAGGGGGGGAAGAGACCCAGTACTTC. Protein sequence: CASSQTGTGGEETQYF.

This clone is medium-sized within its sample. The chain combines TRBV5-5 with TRBJ1-1, with TRBD1 identical over 7 bases. CDR1 and CDR2 (germline): SGHKS, YYEKEE (reference sequence). The V segment lost 4 bases and the J segment 8 bases; nucleotides outside the gene matches: 5. The CDR3 extends over 12 amino acids. The DNA for the CDR3 is TGTGCCAGCAGCCTGGGACAGAGCGAAGCTTTCTTT. It specifies CASSLGQSEAFF.

The chain combines TRBV30 with TRBJ1-1; unclear D gene. The V gene lost 2 bases and the J gene lost 4 bases, with 11 bases spanning the gap. Germline values: CDR1 GTSNPN, CDR2 SVGIG (reference sequence). This CDR3 region has 13 residues. CDR3 in DNA: TGTGCCTGGAGTAGGCAGATCGGCACTGAAGCTTTCTTT. Amino acid sequence: CAWSRQIGTEAFF.

V usage is TRBV12-5 and J usage is TRBJ2-3, with a weak D call TRBD2 (5 bases). There are 15 residues in the CDR3. The V gene's germline CDR1 is LGHNT and CDR2 FRNRAP. Trimming took off 0 bases at V and 3 bases at J, with 10 bases between the two ends. The CDR3 here is CASGLVLEGTDTQYF. The CDR3 coding sequence is TGTGCTAGTGGTTTGGTACTCGAGGGAACAGATACGCAGTATTTT. The entire variable domain, with the rest obtained from reference TRBV12-5 and TRBJ2-3, is as follows: DARVTQTPRHKVTEMGQEVTMRCQPILGHNTVFWYRQTMMQGLELLAYFRNRAPLDDSGMPKDRFSAEMPDATLATLKIQPSEPRDSAVYFCASGLVLEGTDTQYFGPGTRLTVL.

The rearrangement joins TRBV4-1 to TRBJ2-3; D is perhaps TRBD2 (5 bases). The CDR3 is made up of 15 amino acids. Germline-derived CDR1 and CDR2 are MGHRA and YSYEKL. V lost 1 base and J 4 bases, leaving 12 bases between the germline ends. DNA of the CDR3: TGCGCCAGCAGCCAAGCGGAGGCTAGTTCAGATACGCAGTATTTT. Encoded protein: CASSQAEASSDTQYF.

This clone appeared a few times. This chain joins TRBV5-1 and TRBJ1-1; D is perhaps TRBD1 (5 bases). The CDR3 length is 13 residues. Germline CDR1 is SGHRS and CDR2 is YFSETQ. The V and J ends lost 5 bases and 1 base respectively, with 9 bases between them. CDR3 nucleotide sequence: TGCGCCAGCAGGCAGGGTGGGAACACTGAAGCTTTCTTT. The encoded protein is CASRQGGNTEAFF. Supplemented by reference TRBV5-1 and TRBJ1-1, the full variable domain reads KAGVTQTPRYLIKTRGQQVTLSCSPISGHRSVSWYQQTPGQGLQFLFEYFSETQRNKGNFPGRFSGRQFSNSRSEMNVSTLELGDSALYLCASRQGGNTEAFFGQGTRLTVV.

The J gene is TRBJ1-3, the V gene TRBV7-8; the D is unclear. CDR1 SGHVS and CDR2 FQNEAQ come from the germline V gene. Trimming removed 5 bases from V and 0 bases from J, with 8 bases in between. The CDR3 runs 14 residues. In nucleotides, the CDR3 is TGTGCCAGCAGCGTGGGGTTCTCTGGAAACACCATATATTTT. It translates to CASSVGFSGNTIYF.

This clone is a singleton in its sample. The DNA for the CDR3 is TGCAGTGCTGCAGGGCAGGGCTACACCTTC. Translating gives CSAAGQGYTF. The chain combines TRBV20-1 with TRBJ1-2; maybe TRBD1 (5 bases). This CDR3 is 10 amino acids long. Per the germline V gene, CDR1 is DFQATT and CDR2 is SNEGSKA (reference sequence). V was clipped by 5 bases and J by 8 bases, with 9 bases between them.

The gene calls are TRBV5-1 and TRBJ2-5; possible D gene TRBD1, 8 bases. Between the trimmed V and J ends, which lost 0 bases and 5 bases, there was a span of 14 bases. Germline CDR1 and CDR2: SGHRS and YFSETQ. The CDR3 covers 15 residues. DNA for the CDR3: TGCGCCAGCAGCTTGGGACAGGGGCGGGAGGAGACCCAGTACTTC. Translation: CASSLGQGREETQYF.

This clone was counted between two and nine times. This chain uses TRBV4-1 with TRBJ2-4; 12 bases fit TRBD2. The V gene's germline CDR1 is MGHRA and CDR2 YSYEKL. The CDR3 spans 20 residues. J was trimmed by 0 bases and V by 3 bases; bases with no gene match: 12. CDR3 DNA sequence: TGCGCCAGCAGCCACGTTTGGACTAGCGGGGACGGTCCAGCCAAAAACATTCAGTACTTC. Encoded protein: CASSHVWTSGDGPAKNIQYF.

The genes are TRBV5-1 and TRBJ2-4; 8 bases fit TRBD2. Germline CDR1 is SGHRS and CDR2 is YFSETQ. The junction had 3 bases not matched to a gene; V was cut back by 0 bases and J by 1 base. This CDR3 spans 16 amino acids. The DNA for the CDR3 is TGCGCCAGCAGCTTGGGGGCTAGCGGGGCCAAAAACATTCAGTACTTC. Protein sequence: CASSLGASGAKNIQYF.